This note documents a single TCR beta chain sequence. What it recognizes is unknown. Here immunoSEQ multiplex PCR was the method, and the copy in TCRdb shows in-frame clones only, minus some. The sample has more than 110,000 clones, around 92% seen once. Trimming at V came to 0 bases and at J to 0 bases, leaving 6 bases not matched to a gene. Germline V lookup: CDR1 LNHNV, CDR2 YYDKDF (reference sequence). The CDR3 length is 19 residues. This sample is drawn from a study of T cell responses to AZD1222 COVID-19 vaccine. Broader study findings: There were repertoire samples only from the period after the peak T cell response. Donors were largely white British and mainly female; clonal diversity was possibly underestimated.

Researchers grouped second doses given at about 4 or about 12 weeks into one pool. This specimen consisted of peripheral blood, obtained 28 days after the second AZD1222 dose. The clonotype comes from an adult who received the AZD1222 COVID-19 vaccine. J is TRBJ2-2 and V is TRBV15, with TRBD2 matching over 11 bases. CDR3 bases: TGTGCCACCAGCAGAGAGCCTTTAGCGGGAGGGACGAACACCGGGGAGCTGTTTTTT. Amino acid sequence: CATSREPLAGGTNTGELFF.